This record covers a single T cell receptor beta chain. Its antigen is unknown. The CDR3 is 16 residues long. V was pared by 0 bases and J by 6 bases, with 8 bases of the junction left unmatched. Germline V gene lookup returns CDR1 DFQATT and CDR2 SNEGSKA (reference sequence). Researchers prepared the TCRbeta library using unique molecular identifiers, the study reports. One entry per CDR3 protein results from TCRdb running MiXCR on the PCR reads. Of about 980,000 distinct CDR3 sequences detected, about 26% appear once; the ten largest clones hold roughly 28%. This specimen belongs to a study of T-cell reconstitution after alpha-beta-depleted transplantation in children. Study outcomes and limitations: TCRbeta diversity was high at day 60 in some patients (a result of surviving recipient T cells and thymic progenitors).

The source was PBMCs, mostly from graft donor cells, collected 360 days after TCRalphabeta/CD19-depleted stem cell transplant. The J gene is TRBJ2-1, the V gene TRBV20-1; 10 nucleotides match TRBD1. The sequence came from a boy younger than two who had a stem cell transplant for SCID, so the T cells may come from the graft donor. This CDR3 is CSARDRGQGRSNEQFF. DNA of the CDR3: TGCAGTGCTAGAGATAGGGGACAGGGGAGAAGCAATGAGCAGTTCTTC.